The 26 T cell receptor beta chains given below trace back to one sample, sequenced in a study of blood T cells in healthy people across ages. With a J-beta primer mix and a sample-barcoded 5' primer, a second PCR ran about 7 to 12 cycles. TCRdb re-called the 5' RACE reads through MiXCR, storing one row per CDR3 protein. The sample records 550,000 to 750,000 distinct CDR3 sequences, around 21% being singletons. Sequences were obtained from blood. These receptors were obtained from a man aged 70 or older in good health.

This clonotype was counted ten times or more. The chain combines TRBV12-5 with TRBJ2-7; no firm D call. From germline, CDR1 is LGHNT and CDR2 FRNRAP. This CDR3 has 13 residues. V was trimmed by 1 base and J by 3 bases, leaving 7 bases between them. The CDR3 is CASGLGTIYEQYF. For the CDR3, the DNA is TGTGCTAGTGGTTTGGGGACCATCTACGAGCAGTACTTC.

This clonotype was seen only a few times. The gene calls are TRBV6-1 and TRBJ2-7; tentative D call: TRBD1 (5 bases). With the DNA end fitting TRBJ2-5 better, the J assignment may be wrong. The length of the CDR3 is 13 residues. Looked up from germline, CDR1 is MNHNS and CDR2 is SASEGT. The CDR3 DNA reads as TGTGCCAGCAGGGAGACAGTCCTGGGGACCCAGTACTTC. Residues: CASRETVLGTQYF.

The DNA for the CDR3 is TGCGCCAGCACCCGTAGCGGGGATAACAATGAGCAGTTCTTC. Its translation: CASTRSGDNNEQFF. The chain uses TRBV5-1 and TRBJ2-1; 8 positions agree with TRBD2. This CDR3 comprises 14 residues. CDR1 is SGHRS and CDR2 is YFSETQ in the germline V gene. Losses at the gene ends were 6 bases for V and 5 bases for J; bases not matched to a gene: 7. The full variable domain, its missing parts supplied by reference TRBV5-1 and TRBJ2-1, is KAGVTQTPRYLIKTRGQQVTLSCSPISGHRSVSWYQQTPGQGLQFLFEYFSETQRNKGNFPGRFSGRQFSNSRSEMNVSTLELGDSALYLCASTRSGDNNEQFFGPGTRLTVL.

The J gene is TRBJ1-2, the V gene TRBV12-3 or TRBV12-4; 8 bases agree with TRBD1. This CDR3 region has 15 residues. V gave up 5 bases and J gave up 5 bases; unmatched junction bases: 10. In DNA form, the CDR3 reads TGTGCCAGCAGTCCGACAGGGGCTAGAGAATATGGCTACACCTTC. It specifies CASSPTGAREYGYTF.

The J gene is TRBJ2-5, the V gene TRBV4-3; D ambiguous. The DNA end is more similar to TRBJ2-1, so the J call may be wrong. The CDR3 consists of 13 residues. Germline V CDR1 and CDR2: LGHNA, YSLEER. DNA for the CDR3: TGCGCCAGCAGCCAAGGGGCTGGCAATGAGCAGTTCTTC. The encoded protein is CASSQGAGNEQFF.

There are many counts of this clonotype. This sequence joins TRBV5-1 and TRBJ2-5, with unresolved D. The J call is in doubt because the DNA end fits TRBJ2-1 better. Germline V gene sequence: CDR1 SGHRS, CDR2 YFSETQ. The CDR3 totals 15 residues. This CDR3 reads CASSLAGGPDNEQFF. The CDR3 DNA follows: TGCGCCAGCAGCTTGGCCGGTGGCCCAGACAATGAGCAGTTCTTC.

The chain couples TRBV10-3 to TRBJ1-4; D uncertain. The V and J ends lost 6 bases and 0 bases respectively, with 17 bases between them. This CDR3 has 17 amino acids. Germline loops: CDR1 ENHRY, CDR2 SYGVKD. This chain's CDR3 is CAISDAGRVATNEKLFF. DNA for the CDR3: TGTGCCATCAGCGACGCCGGGCGAGTTGCAACTAATGAAAAACTGTTTTTT.

The chain links TRBV9 to TRBJ1-3, with a possible D match to TRBD1 (5 bases). Trimming pared 3 bases from V and 0 bases from J, leaving 13 bases between. There are 16 residues in the CDR3. In germline, CDR1 is SGDLS, CDR2 YYNGEE. CDR3 region: CASSATDHLSGNTIYF. CDR3 coding DNA: TGTGCCAGCAGCGCGACAGACCACCTCTCTGGAAACACCATATATTTT.

This clonotype was seen more than once but under ten times. The conserved closing phenylalanine or tryptophan is absent in this CDR3, likely reflecting a read error. The chain recombines TRBV6-6 with TRBJ1-5; 8 positions agree with TRBD1. J was trimmed by 4 bases and V by 6 bases; bases with no gene match: 8. Germline CDR1 MNHNY, CDR2 SVGAGI (reference sequence). The CDR3 loop spans 15 amino acids. The CDR3 loop reads CASSPGQADNQPQHL. The CDR3 DNA follows: TGTGCCAGCAGCCCGGGACAGGCCGATAATCAGCCCCAGCATCTT.

The chain joins TRBV20-1 to TRBJ2-5, with D uncertain. This CDR3 contains 13 residues. The germline V gene encodes CDR1 DFQATT and CDR2 SNEGSKA (reference sequence). Deletions cut 3 bases from V and 2 bases from J, with 10 bases between. CDR3 sequence reads: CSASRLGQETQYF. DNA for the CDR3: TGCAGTGCTAGTAGGCTAGGTCAAGAGACCCAGTACTTC.

The rearrangement uses TRBV28 and TRBJ2-7; TRBD2 aligns across 11 bases. CDR1 and CDR2 from the germline V gene are MDHEN and SYDVKM. This CDR3 spans 16 amino acids. Trimming removed 5 bases from V and 2 bases from J; junction bases left unmatched: 8. In nucleotides, the CDR3 is TGTGCCAGCAGTGCCCCGACTAGCGGGACTACCTACGAGCAGTACTTC. Its translation: CASSAPTSGTTYEQYF.

This clonotype came up once. The chain employs TRBV7-2 and TRBJ2-3; TRBD2 matches 12 bases. Germline V CDR1 and CDR2: SGHTA, FQGNSA. With 5 bases clipped from V and 6 bases from J, the junction kept 3 bases outside the gene matches. The CDR3 runs to 14 residues. CDR3 residues: CASSPLAGGDTQYF. Here the CDR3 DNA reads TGTGCCAGCAGCCCTCTAGCGGGGGGGGATACGCAGTATTTT.

The V call is TRBV9, the J call TRBJ2-7; D gene ambiguous. V dropped 0 bases and J dropped 0 bases, with 7 bases sitting between them. Germline V gene data show CDR1 as SGDLS and CDR2 as YYNGEE. The CDR3 totals 14 residues. CDR3 bases: TGTGCCAGCAGCGTAGAGTCGAGCTCCTACGAGCAGTACTTC. It is translated as CASSVESSSYEQYF.

This chain connects TRBV20-1 to TRBJ2-2; D is tentatively TRBD1 or TRBD2 (5 bases each). The germline gives CDR1 DFQATT, CDR2 SNEGSKA (reference sequence). Trimming removed 0 bases from V and 5 bases from J, with 16 bases in between. This CDR3 contains 16 residues. CDR3 nucleotide sequence: TGCAGTGCTAGAGATCGCTCTTCGGGGCTGACCGGGGAGCTGTTTTTT. Residues: CSARDRSSGLTGELFF.

The chain recombines TRBV12-3 or TRBV12-4 with TRBJ2-5; 9 positions match TRBD2. The DNA matches TRBJ2-7 better at its end, which makes the J call doubtful. CDR3 size: 13 residues. The CDR3 region is CASSASGRYEQYF. The CDR3 nucleotides read TGTGCCAGCAGTGCCAGCGGGAGGTACGAGCAGTACTTC.

This chain uses TRBV20-1 with TRBJ1-5; D gene ambiguous. This CDR3 spans 15 amino acids. Trimming shortened V by 4 bases and J by 4 bases, and 17 bases separated the two germline ends. Germline V gene lookup returns CDR1 DFQATT and CDR2 SNEGSKA (reference sequence). In DNA, the CDR3 is TGCAGTGCTAAAACAGCGGGCAGAGGGAATCAGCCCCAGCATTTT. As protein: CSAKTAGRGNQPQHF.

The genes are TRBV20-1 and TRBJ2-5; no definite D call. The J call may be faulty, since TRBJ2-7 better matches the DNA end. Germline CDR1 is DFQATT and CDR2 is SNEGSKA (reference sequence). The CDR3 has 11 amino acids. The CDR3 nucleotides are TGCAGTGCTTTGGGTCCGGGCGAGCAGTACTTC. As protein: CSALGPGEQYF.

This clonotype has at least ten counts. The J gene is TRBJ2-7, the V gene TRBV6-2 or TRBV6-3; D is unclear. CDR3 length equals 13 residues. V was cut by 8 bases and J by 7 bases, with 18 bases left in between. Germline CDR1 and CDR2: MNHEY and SVGEGT. CDR3 protein: CASRFLGEGEQYF. The CDR3 DNA follows: TGTGCCAGCCGTTTCCTTGGGGAAGGAGAGCAGTACTTC.

CDR3 sequence: CASSLSGPVNTEAFF. CDR3 in DNA: TGTGCCAGCAGCTTATCAGGGCCGGTGAACACTGAAGCTTTCTTT. J is TRBJ1-1 and V is TRBV7-2; possibly TRBD1 for D (5 bases). This CDR3 is built from 15 residues. Trimming left V 2 bases short and J 0 bases short, with 10 bases between. The germline V gene has CDR1 SGHTA and CDR2 FQGNSA.

The rearrangement links TRBV10-3 to TRBJ1-3, with 9 nucleotides matching TRBD1. V lost 4 bases, J lost 2 bases, and 9 bases stayed unmatched. In germline, CDR1 is ENHRY, CDR2 SYGVKD. The CDR3 runs 17 residues. The CDR3 loop is CAISAMGQGRTGNTIYF. The CDR3 bases are TGTGCCATCAGTGCGATGGGACAGGGAAGGACTGGAAACACCATATATTTT.

This clonotype has at least ten counts. This chain uses TRBV20-1 with TRBJ2-1; D gene uncertain. The germline V and J ends were trimmed by 3 bases and 7 bases, with 19 bases remaining between them. The CDR3 loop spans 15 amino acids. In germline, CDR1 is DFQATT, CDR2 SNEGSKA (reference sequence). Here the CDR3 DNA reads TGCAGTGCTAGCGGAGAAACTATCTCTTATAATGAGCAGTTCTTC. The encoded protein is CSASGETISYNEQFF.

The chain's CDR3 is CASSPRGSYYGYTF. CDR3 DNA: TGTGCCAGCAGCCCTAGGGGCAGTTACTATGGCTACACCTTC. The rearrangement links TRBV27 to TRBJ1-2; a possible D gene is TRBD1 (5 bases). V lost 6 bases and J lost 3, with 14 bases in between. Germline CDR1 is MNHEY and CDR2 is SMNVEV (reference sequence). This CDR3 has 14 amino acids.

This clonotype was seen a few times. The V gene is TRBV10-3, the J gene TRBJ1-4; D might be TRBD1 (5 bases). Trimming stripped 3 bases from V and 6 bases from J, with 5 bases between. The germline V gene encodes CDR1 ENHRY and CDR2 SYGVKD. The CDR3 totals 12 residues. This CDR3 reads CAISEQDEKLFF. The CDR3 coding sequence is TGTGCCATCAGTGAACAGGATGAAAAACTGTTTTTT.

This clonotype was counted a few times. The J gene is TRBJ2-1, the V gene TRBV7-6, with no clear D. V was pared by 1 base and J by 0 bases, with 7 bases between. This CDR3 is built from 15 residues. Germline assignment: CDR1 SGHVS and CDR2 FNYEAQ. CDR3: CASSLGLYSYNEQFF. The CDR3 nucleotides read TGTGCCAGCAGCTTAGGTTTATACTCCTACAATGAGCAGTTCTTC.

This clonotype has only a few counts. V is TRBV5-1 and J is TRBJ1-2; 11 positions agree with TRBD1. Trimming at V came to 4 bases and at J to 2 bases, leaving 10 bases not matched to a gene. In germline, CDR1 is SGHRS, CDR2 YFSETQ. The CDR3 runs to 17 residues. CDR3 protein: CASSAGNRDRGNYGYTF. CDR3 nucleotide sequence: TGCGCCAGCAGCGCCGGTAACCGGGACAGGGGGAACTATGGCTACACCTTC.

This chain joins TRBV10-2 and TRBJ2-2, with TRBD2 matching over 13 bases. V shed 5 bases, J shed 5 bases, and the junction held 2 bases outside the gene matches. Germline CDR1 WSHSY, CDR2 SAAADI. The CDR3 is 15 residues long. For the CDR3, the DNA is TGCGCCAGCAGTCGGGGACTAGCGGGGACCGGGGAGCTGTTTTTT. Translation gives CASSRGLAGTGELFF.